A selection of T cell receptor beta chains follows, all from one sample in a study of graft-versus-host responses after intestinal transplantation. The antigens for these receptors are not known. Assay used: immunoSEQ multiplex PCR; TCRdb lists only in-frame clones, some missing. The data contain tens of thousands of clones, about 94% of them seen just once; the ten biggest clones take up over 0.4%. The source material was unstimulated CD8+ T cells sorted from spleen or lymph node cells, sampled before intestinal transplant. The receptor set was obtained from a human donor who received an intestinal transplant. Both conserved end residues are trimmed from each CDR3. Rows give clone size only sometimes, using once, few, many, or a class for an expanded clone.

clone_size	j_call	v_call	cdr3_aa
.	TRBJ2-7	TRBV13	ASSFGLTYEQY
once	TRBJ2-7	TRBV5-6	ASSLEGGPYEQC
.	TRBJ2-3	TRBV19	ASSWTPSTDTQY
.	TRBJ2-7	TRBV15	ATSRGDYPEQY
.	TRBJ2-1	TRBV27	ASSLISDSSSYNEQF
once	TRBJ2-1	TRBV2	ASSDGTSGYPLHEQF
.	TRBJ2-5	TRBV5-6	ASHLREEETQY
.	TRBJ1-2	TRBV29-1	SVRAPHRDSLP
once	TRBJ2-7	TRBV6-9	ASSSGTANEQY
.	TRBJ1-2	TRBV5-6	ASSLGGAEYYGYT
.	TRBJ2-2	TRBV2	ASSVVAGGTNGELF